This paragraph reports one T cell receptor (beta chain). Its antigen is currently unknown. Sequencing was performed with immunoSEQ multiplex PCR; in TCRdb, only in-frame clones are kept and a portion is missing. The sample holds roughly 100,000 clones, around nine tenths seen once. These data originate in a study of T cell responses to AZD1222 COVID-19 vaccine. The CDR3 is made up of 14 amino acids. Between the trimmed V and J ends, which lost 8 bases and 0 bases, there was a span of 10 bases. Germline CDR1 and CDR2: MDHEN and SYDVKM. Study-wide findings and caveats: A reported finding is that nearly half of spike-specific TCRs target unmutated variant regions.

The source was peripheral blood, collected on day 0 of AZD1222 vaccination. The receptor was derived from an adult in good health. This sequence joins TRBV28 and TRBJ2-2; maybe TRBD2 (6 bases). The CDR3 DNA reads TGTGCCAGCTTGAGGGACTCGAACACCGGGGAGCTGTTTTTT. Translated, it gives CASLRDSNTGELFF.